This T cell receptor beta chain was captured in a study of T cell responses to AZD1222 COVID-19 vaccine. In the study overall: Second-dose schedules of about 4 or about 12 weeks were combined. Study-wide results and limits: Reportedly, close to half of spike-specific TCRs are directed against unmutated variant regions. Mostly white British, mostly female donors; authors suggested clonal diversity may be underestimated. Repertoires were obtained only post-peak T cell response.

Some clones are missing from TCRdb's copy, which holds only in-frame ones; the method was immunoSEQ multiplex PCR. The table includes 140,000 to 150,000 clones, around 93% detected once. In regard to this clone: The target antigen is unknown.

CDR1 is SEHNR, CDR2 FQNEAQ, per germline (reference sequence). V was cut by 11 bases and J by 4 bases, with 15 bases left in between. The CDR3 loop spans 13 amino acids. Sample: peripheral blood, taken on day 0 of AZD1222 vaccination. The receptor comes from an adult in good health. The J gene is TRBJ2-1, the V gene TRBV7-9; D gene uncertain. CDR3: CAAYGQDYNEQFF. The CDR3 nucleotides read TGTGCCGCATACGGGCAGGATTACAATGAGCAGTTCTTC.